Only a few counts were recorded for the clone carrying this T cell receptor beta chain. This CDR3 spans 12 amino acids. The germline V gene has CDR1 MNHNY and CDR2 SVGAGI (reference sequence). The V end was cut by 8 bases, the J end by 4 bases, with 11 bases between. The entry originates in a study of response to subunit inactivated influenza vaccine. MiXCR, applied by TCRdb to the RT-PCR reads, yields one record per CDR3 protein. The data contain 150,000 to 200,000 distinct CDR3 sequences, approximately 12% of them singletons. The same specimen was also included in a second study, on T cells expressing NK-cell markers. From that report: Libraries used 5'RACE template switching adding universal primer site and UMIs. There were seven HCMV-seropositive donors and one seronegative donor among the eight sequenced. NKG2C+ dominant clonotypes from a handful of donors made up about 1.0-7.5% of CD8+ T cells.

The starting material was CD8+ T cells sorted from PBMCs, obtained 11 to 12 days after vaccination. The J gene is TRBJ1-2, the V gene TRBV6-6; no reliable D call. The sequence was collected from a middle-aged man who received an inactivated influenza vaccine. This CDR3 reads CASGDRGYGYTF. CDR3 coding DNA: TGTGCCAGCGGAGATCGGGGCTATGGCTACACCTTC.